Presented here are 20 T cell receptor beta chains from one specimen sequenced in a study of technical replicates of blood from a handful of donors. Assay used: immunoSEQ multiplex PCR; TCRdb lists only in-frame clones, some missing. The sample records 65,000 to 85,000 clones, about 89% being singletons. The sample was T cells isolated from PBMCs. The source of these receptors is a human donor in good health.

The chain is built from TRBV2 and TRBJ2-3, with D maybe TRBD1 (6 bases). CDR1 and CDR2 (germline): SNHLY, FYNNEI. The V and J ends lost 5 bases and 4 bases respectively, with 25 bases between them. The CDR3 is 18 residues long. For the CDR3, the DNA is TGTGCCAGCAGTTTTCCGGGACACCGGACCCTGGGCTCAGATACGCAGTATTTT. Translated, it gives CASSFPGHRTLGSDTQYF.

The J gene is TRBJ1-3, the V gene TRBV4-1; no clear D gene. Trimming shortened V by 8 bases and J by 0 bases, and 17 bases separated the two germline ends. Germline V lookup: CDR1 MGHRA, CDR2 YSYEKL. The CDR3 has 16 residues. The CDR3 DNA reads TGCGCCAGCTCCATTGCGGGCAGAGCCTCTGGAAACACCATATATTTT. It yields the protein CASSIAGRASGNTIYF.

This rearrangement joins TRBV6-1 to TRBJ2-2; D call uncertain. Per germline, CDR1 MNHNS and CDR2 SASEGT. V was trimmed by 6 bases and J by 1 base, leaving 12 bases between them. The CDR3 totals 15 residues. The DNA of the CDR3 is TGTGCCAGCAGGAGGTTGTTCGGGAACACCGGGGAGCTGTTTTTT. This gives the protein CASRRLFGNTGELFF.

This rearrangement joins TRBV6-1 to TRBJ2-5, with 7 bases identical to TRBD1. From germline, CDR1 is MNHNS and CDR2 SASEGT. CDR3 length: 16 amino acids. J lost 5 bases, V lost 4 bases, and 13 bases had no gene match. The CDR3 sequence is CASSGLTGANRETQYF. The CDR3 bases are TGTGCCAGCAGTGGCCTTACAGGGGCCAACAGGGAGACCCAGTACTTC.

This clone has only one observation. As DNA, the CDR3 is TGTGCCAGCAGTTTCCGGCAGCCCCAGCATTTT. Translation: CASSFRQPQHF. The rearrangement joins TRBV28 to TRBJ1-5; D ambiguous. Germline V lookup: CDR1 MDHEN, CDR2 SYDVKM. V gave up 3 bases and J gave up 7 bases, with 4 bases separating them. There are 11 residues in the CDR3. Based on the CDR3 plus reference TRBV28 and TRBJ1-5, the full variable domain is DVKVTQSSRYLVKRTGEKVFLECVQDMDHENMFWYRQDPGLGLRLIYFSYDVKMKEKGDIPEGYSVSREKKERFSLILESASTNQTSMYLCASSFRQPQHFGDGTRLSIL.

V gene TRBV5-1 combines with J gene TRBJ1-4; TRBD1 is a possible D gene (6 bases). Germline CDR1 and CDR2: SGHRS and YFSETQ. Trimming took 2 bases from V and 4 from J, leaving 12 bases between them. The CDR3 runs 15 residues. CDR3: CASSLTGLGNEKLFF. The DNA for the CDR3 is TGCGCCAGCAGCTTAACAGGGTTGGGTAATGAAAAACTGTTTTTT.

In nucleotides, the CDR3 is TGTGCCAGTAGTCACTGGGGACAGGTAGAAAACACTGAAGCTTTCTTT. Amino acid sequence: CASSHWGQVENTEAFF. The chain employs TRBV19 and TRBJ1-1, with 8 bases that match TRBD1. CDR1 is LNHDA and CDR2 is SQIVND in the germline V gene (reference sequence). The CDR3 is 16 residues long. V shed 5 bases and J 2 bases; nucleotides not matched to a gene: 10.

This clone was seen only a few times. This chain links TRBV28 with TRBJ2-2, with D possibly being TRBD1 (5 bases). The CDR3 consists of 16 residues. In germline, CDR1 is MDHEN, CDR2 SYDVKM. V was cut by 3 bases and J by 1 base, with 12 bases left in between. The CDR3 sequence is CASSFQGYRNTGELFF. CDR3 nucleotides: TGTGCCAGCAGTTTTCAGGGCTACCGGAACACCGGGGAGCTGTTTTTT.

The chain employs TRBV9 and TRBJ1-1, with 7 positions matching TRBD1. CDR3 size: 15 residues. Germline CDR1 reads SGDLS; CDR2 reads YYNGEE. The J segment lost 4 bases and the V segment lost 3 bases, leaving 9 bases of the junction unmatched. The chain's CDR3 is CASSGEIRGTTEAFF. CDR3 nucleotide sequence: TGTGCCAGCAGCGGAGAGATCAGGGGGACCACTGAAGCTTTCTTT.

The rearrangement uses TRBV6-5 and TRBJ2-7; D is perhaps TRBD2 (5 bases). Germline V CDR1 and CDR2: MNHEY, SVGAGI. The V gene lost 3 bases and the J gene lost 2 bases, with 14 bases spanning the gap. The CDR3 runs 15 residues. The CDR3 loop reads CASSYRRTGPYEQYF. Here the CDR3 DNA reads TGTGCCAGCAGTTATCGCAGGACTGGCCCCTACGAGCAGTACTTC.

The gene calls are TRBV7-9 and TRBJ2-5; D tentatively reads TRBD1 or TRBD2 (5 bases each). The J call may be incorrect, as the DNA end agrees better with TRBJ2-7. The CDR3 covers 11 residues. The germline V gene encodes CDR1 SEHNR and CDR2 FQNEAQ (reference sequence). The CDR3 DNA reads as TGTGCCACCGCACGTGGGGGCGAGCAGTACTTC. It codes for CATARGGEQYF.

V and J are TRBV11-3 and TRBJ2-7, with 8 bases aligning to TRBD1. CDR3 length: 15 amino acids. V shed 5 bases and J 3 bases; nucleotides not matched to a gene: 9. Germline V gene data show CDR1 as SGHNT and CDR2 as YENEEA. The CDR3 reads CASSRQGAGGYEQYF. CDR3 bases: TGTGCCAGCAGCCGTCAGGGGGCCGGCGGCTACGAGCAGTACTTC.

J is TRBJ2-3 and V is TRBV10-1, with a weak D call TRBD2 (6 bases). The germline CDR1 and CDR2 sequences are WNHNN and SYGVQD (reference sequence). This CDR3 is built from 13 residues. V lost 6 bases to trimming and J lost 5 bases, with 12 bases between them. The CDR3 DNA reads as TGCGCCAGCAGGGGCGGAGGGGTAGATACGCAGTATTTT. This encodes CASRGGGVDTQYF.

This clone was picked up one time. This CDR3 reads CASSPSLNSPLHF. In DNA, the CDR3 is TGTGCCAGCAGCCCGTCACTTAATTCACCCCTCCACTTT. The chain carries TRBV7-3 and TRBJ1-6, with D hard to call. The CDR3 has 13 residues. CDR1 and CDR2 from the germline V gene are SGHTA and FQGTGA. Deletions cut 5 bases from V and 6 bases from J, with 8 bases between.

The chain carries TRBV5-4 and TRBJ2-3, with TRBD2 identical over 12 bases. Trimming at V came to 3 bases and at J to 2 bases, leaving 4 bases not matched to a gene. CDR1 and CDR2 (germline): SGHNT, YYREEE (reference sequence). CDR3 size: 16 residues. The CDR3 sequence is CASSSGLAGITDTQYF. In DNA, the CDR3 is TGTGCCAGCAGCTCCGGACTAGCGGGGATCACAGATACGCAGTATTTT. The full variable domain, rest sourced from reference TRBV5-4 and TRBJ2-3, is ETGVTQSPTHLIKTRGQQVTLRCSSQSGHNTVSWYQQALGQGPQFIFQYYREEENGRGNFPPRFSGLQFPNYSSELNVNALELDDSALYLCASSSGLAGITDTQYFGPGTRLTVL.

This clone was observed a few times. The J gene is TRBJ2-1, the V gene TRBV7-9, with D maybe TRBD1 (5 bases). The CDR3 is made up of 12 amino acids. With 6 bases removed from V and 8 bases from J, the gap between germline ends came to 11 bases. Per the germline V gene, CDR1 is SEHNR and CDR2 is FQNEAQ (reference sequence). CDR3 loop: CASRTVRDEQFF. CDR3 DNA: TGTGCCAGCAGGACTGTCAGGGATGAGCAGTTCTTC.

V gene TRBV15 combines with J gene TRBJ2-1; D is unresolved. Germline lookup yields CDR1 LNHNV and CDR2 YYDKDF (reference sequence). With 5 bases removed from V and 6 bases from J, the gap between germline ends came to 8 bases. The CDR3 loop spans 12 amino acids. In DNA form, the CDR3 reads TGTGCCACCAGCGGCAGGTTCAATGAGCAGTTCTTC. Encoded protein: CATSGRFNEQFF.

V is TRBV4-2 and J is TRBJ2-2, with a possible D match to TRBD1 (6 bases). V shed 3 bases and J shed 1 base, with 9 bases lying between them. CDR1 is LGHNA, CDR2 YNFKEQ, per germline. CDR3 length: 15 residues. The CDR3 DNA sequence: TGTGCCAGCAGCCATGCGGACAGGAACACCGGGGAGCTGTTTTTT. Amino acid sequence: CASSHADRNTGELFF.

The V call is TRBV4-1, the J call TRBJ1-1; 9 nucleotides agree with TRBD1. Germline V gene data show CDR1 as MGHRA and CDR2 as YSYEKL. The trim removed 2 bases at V and 3 bases at J, leaving 4 bases unmatched. This CDR3 has 15 residues. CDR3 region: CASSQRDRADTEAFF. In nucleotides, the CDR3 is TGCGCCAGCAGCCAACGGGACAGGGCGGACACTGAAGCTTTCTTT.

V and J are TRBV6-6 and TRBJ2-5, with TRBD1 matching 7 bases. The CDR3 totals 14 residues. Germline CDR1 and CDR2: MNHNY and SVGAGI (reference sequence). J lost 5 bases, V lost 6 bases, and 9 bases had no gene match. The CDR3 sequence is CASRATRGHETQYF. The CDR3 coding sequence is TGTGCCAGCAGAGCAACAAGGGGGCATGAGACCCAGTACTTC.